Below are 27 T cell receptor beta chains sequenced from a single sample in a study of shared clonotypes between healthy human individuals. Sequencing was performed with immunoSEQ multiplex PCR; in TCRdb, only in-frame clones are kept and a portion is missing. The sample has approximately 500,000 clones, 90% to 97% seen once. The sequencing input was naive CD4+ T cells sorted from blood. Described subset: CD45RA+ positively selected. The receptors were gathered from a woman in her 30s in good health.

The genes are TRBV19 and TRBJ2-7; no reliable D call. This CDR3 has 14 residues. The germline V gene has CDR1 LNHDA and CDR2 SQIVND (reference sequence). Trimming pared 2 bases from V and 2 bases from J, leaving 10 bases between. Written as DNA, the CDR3 is TGTGCCAGTAGTATAACCGGCAGTACCTACGAGCAGTACTTC. This sequence encodes CASSITGSTYEQYF.

This chain connects TRBV21-1 to TRBJ1-1; TRBD1 is the table's D call and was not checked against the DNA. TRBV21-1 is designated a pseudogene. The CDR3 consists of 17 residues. The CDR3 DNA reads as TGTGCCAGCAACTCACCGGGACAGTATGATCTGAACACTGAAGCTTTCTTT. Protein product: CASNSPGQYDLNTEAFF.

V is TRBV6-5 and J is TRBJ1-2; D not resolved. Germline lookup yields CDR1 MNHEY and CDR2 SVGAGI. CDR3 length: 16 residues. The germline V and J ends were trimmed by 0 bases and 0 bases, with 11 bases remaining between them. The CDR3 is CASSYSRQITNYGYTF. In DNA, the CDR3 is TGTGCCAGCAGTTACTCGAGGCAGATCACTAACTATGGCTACACCTTC.

The rearrangement uses TRBV10-3 and TRBJ2-3; weak D call: TRBD2 (5 bases). V gave up 1 base and J gave up 0 bases, with 8 bases separating them. Looked up from germline, CDR1 is ENHRY and CDR2 is SYGVKD. The CDR3 runs to 15 residues. DNA for the CDR3: TGTGCCATCAGTGAGTTGGGCGGGAGCACAGATACGCAGTATTTT. Protein product: CAISELGGSTDTQYF.

The chain uses TRBV14 and TRBJ2-1, with 13 bases aligning to TRBD2. This CDR3 spans 19 amino acids. Germline CDR1 SGHDN, CDR2 FVKESK. Germline trimming cut 0 bases from V and 5 bases from J; bases unmatched to any gene: 10. CDR3 amino acids: CASSQDHLGLAGADNEQFF. The DNA of the CDR3 is TGTGCCAGCAGCCAAGATCATCTCGGACTAGCGGGAGCTGACAATGAGCAGTTCTTC.

The chain combines TRBV30 with TRBJ1-1, with a weak D call TRBD1 (5 bases). This CDR3 comprises 13 residues. CDR1 and CDR2 (germline): GTSNPN, SVGIG (reference sequence). Trimming cost V 7 bases and J 4 bases, with 16 bases left between them. The CDR3 nucleotides read TGTGCCTCTCATGGAGGGGCGAGCACTGAAGCTTTCTTT. Its translation: CASHGGASTEAFF.

In this sample, this clone turned up a few times. This chain uses TRBV28 with TRBJ1-2; D might be TRBD1 (5 bases). This CDR3 is 12 amino acids long. Looked up from germline, CDR1 is MDHEN and CDR2 is SYDVKM. V lost 5 bases and J 5 bases, leaving 9 bases between the germline ends. CDR3 sequence reads: CASSPQGYGYTF. Here the CDR3 DNA reads TGTGCCAGCAGTCCCCAGGGATATGGCTACACCTTC.

On this clone: The same CDR3 can be traced to other DNA sequences in this sample. This chain connects TRBV18 to TRBJ2-2; 7 nucleotides line up with TRBD1. The CDR3 sequence is 14 residues long. V lost 6 bases and J lost 5; bases outside the gene matches: 6. CDR1 and CDR2 (germline): KGHSH, LQKENI. The chain's CDR3 is CASSPPGQTGELFF. The CDR3 DNA sequence: TGTGCCAGCTCTCCGCCGGGACAGACCGGGGAGCTGTTTTTT.

CDR3 nucleotide sequence: TGTGCCAGCAGCTTAGACAGCTTTAATCAGCCCCAGCATTTT. Its protein is CASSLDSFNQPQHF. The rearrangement uses TRBV11-2 and TRBJ1-5; D is unresolved. V dropped 0 bases and J dropped 4 bases, with 7 bases sitting between them. Germline-derived CDR1 and CDR2 are SGHAT and FQNNGV. This CDR3 has 14 residues.

The chain joins TRBV18 to TRBJ2-3; D gene unclear. This CDR3 has 14 amino acids. The germline V gene encodes CDR1 KGHSH and CDR2 LQKENI. The V gene lost 0 bases and the J gene lost 2 bases, with 6 bases spanning the gap. The CDR3 region has the DNA TGTGCCAGCTCACCACCCCAGCCCACAGATACGCAGTATTTT. Translating gives CASSPPQPTDTQYF.

The genes are TRBV10-2 and TRBJ1-5, with D perhaps TRBD1 (5 bases). V was trimmed by 6 bases and J by 7 bases, leaving 22 bases between them. The CDR3 extends over 16 amino acids. Germline V gene lookup returns CDR1 WSHSY and CDR2 SAAADI. CDR3 nucleotide sequence: TGCGCCAGCAGCCCCCAAACCGGGACCGGGAGACAGCCCCAGCATTTT. Its translation is CASSPQTGTGRQPQHF.

This chain connects TRBV5-8 to TRBJ2-7; perhaps TRBD1 as D (5 bases). CDR1 is SGHTS and CDR2 is YDEGEE in the germline V gene. V was trimmed by 0 bases and J by 5 bases, leaving 9 bases between them. The CDR3 is 13 amino acids. CDR3 sequence (DNA): TGTGCCAGCAGCTTGGTAGGACATAACGAGCAGTACTTC. Its translation is CASSLVGHNEQYF.

The chain couples TRBV4-1 to TRBJ2-5; D call uncertain. The germline V and J ends were trimmed by 0 bases and 4 bases, with 9 bases remaining between them. Germline V gene lookup returns CDR1 MGHRA and CDR2 YSYEKL. The CDR3 sequence is 14 residues long. The CDR3 here is CASSQDPQRETQYF. As DNA, the CDR3 is TGCGCCAGCAGCCAAGATCCCCAGCGAGAGACCCAGTACTTC.

This sequence joins TRBV7-7 and TRBJ2-2; tentatively, D is TRBD1 (5 bases). Germline lookup yields CDR1 SSHAT and CDR2 FNYEAQ (reference sequence). V lost 3 bases, J lost 7 bases, and 15 bases lay in between. This CDR3 is built from 15 residues. The CDR3 nucleotides read TGTGCCAGCAGCTTCCGTCAAGGGGATGGCGGGGAGCTGTTTTTT. This gives the protein CASSFRQGDGGELFF.

V gene TRBV6-5 combines with J gene TRBJ2-7, with a tentative D call TRBD2 (6 bases). V lost 2 bases, J lost 3 bases, and 14 bases lay in between. Germline-derived CDR1 and CDR2 are MNHEY and SVGAGI. The CDR3 covers 15 residues. CDR3 nucleotides: TGTGCCAGCAGTTACGTGGGCCTAGCGTTCTACGAGCAGTACTTC. Residues: CASSYVGLAFYEQYF.

V and J are TRBV28 and TRBJ2-3; TRBD2 might be the D (6 bases). V was cut by 6 bases and J by 1 base, with 14 bases left in between. The CDR3 totals 15 residues. Germline CDR1 MDHEN, CDR2 SYDVKM. The DNA of the CDR3 is TGTGCCAGCAGCTTACCGGCTAGCGGCACAGATACGCAGTATTTT. It specifies CASSLPASGTDTQYF.

The chain employs TRBV6-5 and TRBJ2-2; D may be TRBD1 or TRBD2 (5 bases each). The germline gives CDR1 MNHEY, CDR2 SVGAGI. Trimming cost V 6 bases and J 3 bases, with 11 bases left between them. The CDR3 sequence is 14 residues long. The CDR3 DNA reads TGTGCCAGCAGCTTTTGGGGGTACACCGGGGAGCTGTTTTTT. Protein sequence: CASSFWGYTGELFF.

The chain has TRBV2 and TRBJ2-2; 7 positions agree with TRBD1. V lost 7 bases to trimming and J lost 0 bases; unmatched junction nucleotides: 5. Germline assignment: CDR1 SNHLY and CDR2 FYNNEI. The length of the CDR3 is 15 residues. The CDR3 bases are TGTGCCAGCAAAGGGGACAGCGCGAACACCGGGGAGCTGTTTTTT. The encoded protein is CASKGDSANTGELFF. Together with reference TRBV2 and TRBJ2-2, the CDR3 gives the full variable domain: EPEVTQTPSHQVTQMGQEVILRCVPISNHLYFYWYRQILGQKVEFLVSFYNNEISEKSEIFDDQFSVERPDGSNFTLKIRSTKLEDSAMYFCASKGDSANTGELFFGEGSRLTVL.

The chain joins TRBV9 to TRBJ1-4, with D possibly matching TRBD1 (5 bases). The CDR3 is 16 residues long. With 0 bases removed from V and 0 bases from J, the gap between germline ends came to 9 bases. Per germline, CDR1 SGDLS and CDR2 YYNGEE. CDR3 loop: CASSVDEGATNEKLFF. CDR3 coding DNA: TGTGCCAGCAGCGTAGATGAAGGGGCAACTAATGAAAAACTGTTTTTT.

As concerns this clone: One end of the junction does not line up with germline, which may come from a read error. The chain recombines TRBV28 with TRBJ2-7; 8 nucleotides align to TRBD2. Per the germline V gene, CDR1 is MDHEN and CDR2 is SYDVKM. This CDR3 is 11 amino acids long. CDR3 region: CRVGGDIEQYF. Here the CDR3 DNA reads TGCAGGGTCGGGGGGGACATCGAGCAGTACTTC.

The CDR3: CATSRDTAGVTEAFF. The CDR3 bases are TGTGCCACCAGCAGAGATACAGCAGGGGTCACTGAAGCTTTCTTT. The genes are TRBV15 and TRBJ1-1; TRBD1 is a possible D gene (6 bases). V lost 0 bases to trimming and J lost 4 bases, with 12 bases between them. The CDR3 length is 15 residues. Germline assignment: CDR1 LNHNV and CDR2 YYDKDF (reference sequence).

CDR3: CASSRQGQGHQPQHF. The CDR3 nucleotides are TGTGCCAGCAGCCGTCAGGGACAGGGTCATCAGCCCCAGCATTTT. This chain uses TRBV5-6 with TRBJ1-5; 9 bases fit TRBD1. V lost 4 bases to trimming and J lost 5 bases; unmatched junction nucleotides: 7. CDR1 and CDR2 (germline): SGHDT, YYEEEE. This CDR3 region has 15 residues.

The gene calls are TRBV12-5 and TRBJ1-3; the D is unclear. Germline V lookup: CDR1 LGHNT, CDR2 FRNRAP. V dropped 0 bases and J dropped 2 bases, with 14 bases sitting between them. CDR3 length: 17 amino acids. The CDR3 is CASGLVPNTKAGNTIYF. In nucleotides, the CDR3 is TGTGCTAGTGGTTTGGTACCCAACACCAAGGCTGGAAACACCATATATTTT.

This clone was detected only once. V gene TRBV6-9 combines with J gene TRBJ2-3; 7 nucleotides match TRBD1. The length of the CDR3 is 14 residues. V dropped 5 bases and J dropped 4; count of bases not matched to a gene: 6. Germline-derived CDR1 and CDR2 are MNHGY and SVAAGI. The CDR3 region is CASSRQGFADTQYF. The CDR3 DNA reads as TGTGCCAGCAGTCGACAGGGTTTCGCAGATACGCAGTATTTT.

This sequence joins TRBV11-2 and TRBJ2-2, with D possibly matching TRBD1 (6 bases). Germline V gene lookup returns CDR1 SGHAT and CDR2 FQNNGV. This CDR3 is built from 14 residues. V lost 5 bases to trimming and J lost 7 bases, with 14 bases between them. CDR3 residues: CASSARTVNGELFF. The DNA of the CDR3 is TGTGCCAGCAGCGCCCGGACAGTGAACGGGGAGCTGTTTTTT.

The gene calls are TRBV7-2 and TRBJ2-1; 9 bases agree with TRBD2. The CDR3 runs to 18 residues. The germline V gene encodes CDR1 SGHTA and CDR2 FQGNSA. Trimming took 5 bases from V and 6 from J; bases not matched to a gene: 17. CDR3 sequence (DNA): TGTGCCAGCAGCGCCAGACCCCTACCGAGCGGGAGGTTCAATGAGCAGTTCTTC. Protein: CASSARPLPSGRFNEQFF.

V is TRBV5-1 and J is TRBJ1-3, with D possibly being TRBD1 (6 bases). The length of the CDR3 is 11 residues. The V end was cut by 4 bases, the J end by 7 bases, with 6 bases between. Germline-derived CDR1 and CDR2 are SGHRS and YFSETQ. For the CDR3, the DNA is TGCGCCAGCAGCAGGGGGAACACCATATATTTT. Protein: CASSRGNTIYF.